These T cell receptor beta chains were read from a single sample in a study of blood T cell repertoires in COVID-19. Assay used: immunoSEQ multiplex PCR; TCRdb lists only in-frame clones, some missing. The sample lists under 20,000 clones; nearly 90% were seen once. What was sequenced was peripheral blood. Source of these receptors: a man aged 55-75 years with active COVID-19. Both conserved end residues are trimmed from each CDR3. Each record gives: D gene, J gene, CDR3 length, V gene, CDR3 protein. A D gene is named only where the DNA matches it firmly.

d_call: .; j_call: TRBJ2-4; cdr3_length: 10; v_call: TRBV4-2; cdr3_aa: ASRAQGNIQY
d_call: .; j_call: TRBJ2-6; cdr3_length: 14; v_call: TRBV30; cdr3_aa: AWSVPGSSGANVLT
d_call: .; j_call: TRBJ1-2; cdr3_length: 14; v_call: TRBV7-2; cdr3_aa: ASSRDAGSGTYGYT
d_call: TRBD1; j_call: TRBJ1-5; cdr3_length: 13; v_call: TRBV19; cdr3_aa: ASSIDQTGNQPQH
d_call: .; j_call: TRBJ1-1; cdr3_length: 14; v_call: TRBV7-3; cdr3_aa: ASSPSPGPAGTEAF
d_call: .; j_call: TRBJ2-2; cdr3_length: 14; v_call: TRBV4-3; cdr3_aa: ASSQEFRVVTGELF
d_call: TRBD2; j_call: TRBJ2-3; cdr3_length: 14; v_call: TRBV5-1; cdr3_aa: ASTELGGGRVDTQY
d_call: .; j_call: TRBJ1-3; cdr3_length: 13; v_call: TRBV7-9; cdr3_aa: ASSLDGLSGNTIY
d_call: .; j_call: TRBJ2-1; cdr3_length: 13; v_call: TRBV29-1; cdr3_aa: SVAGRGSSYNEQF
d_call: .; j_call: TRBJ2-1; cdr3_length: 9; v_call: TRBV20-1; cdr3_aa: SARQNNEQF
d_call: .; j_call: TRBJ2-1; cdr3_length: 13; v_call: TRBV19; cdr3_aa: ASSIDTVSYNEQF
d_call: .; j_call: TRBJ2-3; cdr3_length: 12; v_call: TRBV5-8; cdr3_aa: ASGRGERGDTQY
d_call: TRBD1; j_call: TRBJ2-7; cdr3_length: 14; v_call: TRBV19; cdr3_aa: ASSMRVPQGAREQY
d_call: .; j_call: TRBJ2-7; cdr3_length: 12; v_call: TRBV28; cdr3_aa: ASSSPAGLYEQY
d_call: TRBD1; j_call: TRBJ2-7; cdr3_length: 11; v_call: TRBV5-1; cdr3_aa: ASTWTGSGEQY
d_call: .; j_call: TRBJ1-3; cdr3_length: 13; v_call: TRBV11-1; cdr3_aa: ASSFGRGYGNTIY
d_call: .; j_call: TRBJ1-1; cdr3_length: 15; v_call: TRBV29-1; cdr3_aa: SASPRGGGTLNTEAF
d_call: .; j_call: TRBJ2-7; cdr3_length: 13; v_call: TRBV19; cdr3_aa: ASSTSVASVNEQY
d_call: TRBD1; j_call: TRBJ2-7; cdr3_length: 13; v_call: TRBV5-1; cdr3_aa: ASSGGTGGSYEQY
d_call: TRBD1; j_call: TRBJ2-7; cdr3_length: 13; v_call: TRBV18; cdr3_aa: ASSLEYRGPYEQY
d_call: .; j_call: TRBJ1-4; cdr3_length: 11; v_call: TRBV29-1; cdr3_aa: SVGGVANEKLF
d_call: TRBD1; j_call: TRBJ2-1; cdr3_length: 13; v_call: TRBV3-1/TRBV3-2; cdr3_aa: ASSQGDRDFDEQF
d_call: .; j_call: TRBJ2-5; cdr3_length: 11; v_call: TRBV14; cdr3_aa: ASSQVSGWTQY
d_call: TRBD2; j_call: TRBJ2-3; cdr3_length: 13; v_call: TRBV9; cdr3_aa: ASSVAGGYGDTQY
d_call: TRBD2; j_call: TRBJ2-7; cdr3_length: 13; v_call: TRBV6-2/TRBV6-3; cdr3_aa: ASSERGAGSYEQY
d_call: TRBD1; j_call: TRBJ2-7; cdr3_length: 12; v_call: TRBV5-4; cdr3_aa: ASSLAGGGDEQY
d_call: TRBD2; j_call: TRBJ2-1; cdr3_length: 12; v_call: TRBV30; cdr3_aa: AREGTSGMNEQF
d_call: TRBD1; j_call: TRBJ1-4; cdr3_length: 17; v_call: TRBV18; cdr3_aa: ASSPRRPGTGITNEKLF
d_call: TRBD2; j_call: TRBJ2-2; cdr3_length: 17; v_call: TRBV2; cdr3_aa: ASKRYGTSGLANTGELF
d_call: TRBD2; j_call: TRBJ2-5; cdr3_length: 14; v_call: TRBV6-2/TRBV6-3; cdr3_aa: ASSLAGLADQETQY
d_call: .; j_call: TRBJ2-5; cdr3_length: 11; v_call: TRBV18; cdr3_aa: ASSPMAGETQY
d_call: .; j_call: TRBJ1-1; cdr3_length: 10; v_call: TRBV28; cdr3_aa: ASSLSNTEAF
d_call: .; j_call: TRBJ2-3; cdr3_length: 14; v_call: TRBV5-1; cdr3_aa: ASSLASFSSTDTQY
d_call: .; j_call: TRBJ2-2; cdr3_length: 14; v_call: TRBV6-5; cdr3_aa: ASSYSGSLRTGELF
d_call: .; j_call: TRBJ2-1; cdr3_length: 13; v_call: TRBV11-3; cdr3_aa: ASSLVGGDYNEQF
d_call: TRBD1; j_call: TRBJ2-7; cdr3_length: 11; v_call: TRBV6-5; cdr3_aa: ASRRTGGDEQY
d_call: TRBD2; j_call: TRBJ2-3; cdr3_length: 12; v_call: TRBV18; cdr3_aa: ASSPGRGPDTQY
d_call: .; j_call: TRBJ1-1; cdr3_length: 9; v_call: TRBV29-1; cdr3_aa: STTGNTEAF
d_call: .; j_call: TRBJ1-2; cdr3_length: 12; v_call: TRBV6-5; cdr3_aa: ASSSGQLSYGYT
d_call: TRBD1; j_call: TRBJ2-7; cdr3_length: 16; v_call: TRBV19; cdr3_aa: ASSTWDRGRRISYEQY
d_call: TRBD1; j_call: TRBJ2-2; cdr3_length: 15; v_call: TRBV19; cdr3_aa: ASSIRGSGQGGGELF
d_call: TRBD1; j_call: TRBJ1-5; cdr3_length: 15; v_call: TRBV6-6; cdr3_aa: ASSRTGGAWGNQPQH
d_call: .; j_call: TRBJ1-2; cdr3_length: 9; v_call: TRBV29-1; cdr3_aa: SVEGGDGYT
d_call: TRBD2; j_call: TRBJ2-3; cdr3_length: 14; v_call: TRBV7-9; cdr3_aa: ASSPRLARTSDTQY
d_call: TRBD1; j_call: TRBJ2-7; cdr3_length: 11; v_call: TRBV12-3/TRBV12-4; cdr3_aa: ASSSTGGYEQY
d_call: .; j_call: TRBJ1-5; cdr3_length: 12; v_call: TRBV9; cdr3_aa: ASSGAGEGQPQH